The rows below give T cell receptor beta chains drawn from one sample of a study of T cells in Graves' hyperthyroidism and ophthalmopathy. TCRdb passed the multiplex PCR reads through MiXCR, listing each CDR3 protein once. The repertoire holds fewer than 700,000 distinct CDR3 sequences, with 17% as singletons. Sequencing used blood. The receptors were gathered from a woman between 18 and 29 years old with Graves' ophthalmopathy. CDR3s include the opening cysteine and the closing phenylalanine or tryptophan. The order of the fields is J gene, V gene, clone size, D gene, CDR3 length, CDR3 protein, CDR3 DNA. D genes are given only for firm matches. The listing skips clone size in some rows; elsewhere it reads once, few, many or a size class.

TRBJ1-3 | TRBV11-2 | NA | NA | 12 | CASSFPRDTIYF | TGTGCCAGCAGTTTCCCGAGGGACACCATATATTTT
TRBJ1-1 | TRBV7-8 | few | TRBD1 | 15 | CASSPTRDRVTEAFF | TGTGCCAGCAGCCCAACCAGGGACAGGGTCACTGAAGCTTTCTTT
TRBJ2-1 | TRBV7-9 | NA | NA | 15 | CASSLLDLSYNEQFF | TGTGCCAGCAGCCTACTGGACTTATCCTACAATGAGCAGTTCTTC
TRBJ2-1 | TRBV2 | many | NA | 13 | CASLTDRYNEQFF | TGTGCCAGCCTAACGGACAGATACAATGAGCAGTTCTTC
TRBJ1-2 | TRBV19 | NA | TRBD1 | 16 | CASSTGQGTSIYGYTF | TGTGCCAGTAGTACGGGACAGGGAACCTCGATTTATGGCTACACCTTC
TRBJ2-5 | TRBV28 | many | TRBD2 | 20 | CASSPPSGTSWGPTSRTQYF | TGTGCCAGCAGTCCTCCATCCGGGACTAGCTGGGGACCTACTAGCCGGACCCAGTACTTC
TRBJ2-2 | TRBV11-2 | many | TRBD1 | 16 | CASSPAGTGKAGELFF | TGTGCCAGCAGCCCTGCCGGGACAGGGAAAGCCGGGGAGCTGTTTTTT
TRBJ2-3 | TRBV4-3 | many | TRBD2 | 15 | CASSQSGRAGDTQYF | TGCGCCAGCAGCCAAAGCGGGAGGGCCGGGGATACGCAGTATTTT
TRBJ1-1 | TRBV4-1 | few | NA | 16 | CASSQETGAANTEAFF | TGCGCCAGCAGCCAAGAGACGGGGGCCGCGAACACTGAAGCTTTCTTT
TRBJ2-1 | TRBV7-3 | few | NA | 15 | CASSLTALPYNEQFF | TGTGCCAGCAGCTTAACGGCCTTACCCTACAATGAGCAGTTCTTC
TRBJ2-7 | TRBV28 | many | TRBD1 | 16 | CASRAGTGAIRREQYF | TGTGCCAGCAGAGCCGGGACAGGGGCCATCCGGAGGGAGCAGTACTTC
TRBJ1-2 | TRBV3-1 | many | NA | 14 | CASSQDTRGDGYTF | TGTGCCAGCAGCCAAGATACCAGGGGAGATGGCTACACCTTC
TRBJ1-6 | TRBV25-1 | NA | NA | 15 | CASSGSTGWNSPLHF | TGTGCCAGCAGTGGGAGTACAGGGTGGAATTCACCCCTCCACTTT
TRBJ1-1 | TRBV27 | few | NA | 13 | CASKDPMNTEAFF | TGTGCCAGCAAAGACCCGATGAACACTGAAGCTTTCTTT
TRBJ1-5 | TRBV4-1 | NA | TRBD1 | 16 | CASSQESGTAAGPQHF | TGCGCCAGCAGCCAAGAGTCAGGGACAGCCGCCGGGCCCCAGCATTTT
TRBJ2-2 | TRBV27 | many | NA | 17 | CASSSRGGGQVYKELFF | TGTGCCAGCAGCTCCAGAGGAGGAGGCCAAGTATACAAGGAGCTGTTTTTT
TRBJ2-1 | TRBV27 | many | TRBD2 | 16 | CASSLWTSGSSNEQFF | TGTGCCAGCAGTTTATGGACTAGCGGGAGTTCAAATGAGCAGTTCTTC
TRBJ2-7 | TRBV20-1 | NA | NA | 13 | CSATREVFYEQYF | TGCAGTGCTACCAGGGAGGTCTTTTACGAGCAGTACTTC
TRBJ1-1 | TRBV6-1 | many | TRBD1 | 18 | CASSKGYRGPILNTEAFF | TGTGCCAGCAGCAAAGGGTACAGGGGGCCCATCTTGAACACTGAAGCTTTCTTT
TRBJ2-1 | TRBV7-7 | few | NA | 15 | CASSPSPTPLNEQFF | TGTGCTAGCAGCCCCTCCCCTACTCCCCTCAATGAGCAGTTCTTC
TRBJ2-1 | TRBV12-5 | few | TRBD1 | 14 | CASGPGTDFNEQFF | TGTGCTAGTGGTCCCGGGACAGACTTTAATGAGCAGTTCTTC
TRBJ2-5 | TRBV7-2 | many | NA | 13 | CASSLRQGETQYF | TGTGCCAGCAGCTTACGTCAGGGAGAGACCCAGTACTTC
TRBJ1-1 | TRBV6-1 | few | NA | 13 | CASSDQGRAEAFF | TGTGCCAGCAGTGACCAGGGGAGGGCTGAAGCTTTCTTT
TRBJ1-3 | TRBV12-3/TRBV12-4 | NA | NA | 15 | CASRSTGTSGSTIYF | TGTGCCAGCAGGTCGACCGGGACATCTGGAAGCACCATATATTTT
TRBJ1-1 | TRBV6-1 | many | NA | 13 | CASSTDINTEAFF | TGTGCCAGCAGTACGGACATAAACACTGAAGCTTTCTTT
TRBJ2-1 | TRBV7-9 | many | NA | 17 | CASSLGVGKSSYNEQFF | TGTGCCAGCAGCTTAGGTGTTGGGAAGAGCTCCTACAATGAGCAGTTCTTC
TRBJ2-7 | TRBV30 | many | NA | 14 | CAWSAGLITYEQYF | TGTGCCTGGAGCGCGGGCTTAATTACCTACGAGCAGTACTTC
TRBJ1-2 | TRBV20-1 | NA | NA | 14 | CSARYSSGVYGYTF | TGCAGTGCTAGATACAGCTCGGGAGTCTATGGCTACACCTTC
TRBJ1-1 | TRBV6-1 | many | NA | 15 | CASSEVQGGNTEAFF | TGTGCCAGCAGTGAGGTACAGGGCGGGAACACTGAAGCTTTCTTT
TRBJ2-2 | TRBV9 | many | NA | 18 | CASSVNSRQRTNTGELFF | TGTGCCAGCAGCGTAAATAGCCGGCAGAGAACGAACACCGGGGAGCTGTTTTTT
TRBJ2-4 | TRBV20-1 | few | TRBD1 | 13 | CSAIPGGLDIQYF | TGCAGTGCTATACCAGGGGGCTTGGACATTCAGTACTTC
TRBJ1-1 | TRBV7-2 | NA | NA | 14 | CASSQAASPTRAFF | TGTGCCAGCAGCCAAGCGGCGTCTCCCACTAGGGCTTTCTTT
TRBJ2-3 | TRBV9 | few | NA | 15 | CASSVRQGGTDTQYF | TGTGCCAGCAGCGTACGACAGGGAGGGACAGATACGCAGTATTTT
TRBJ1-1 | TRBV5-8 | NA | NA | 16 | CASSQVRAPMNTEAFF | TGCGCCAGCAGCCAAGTTAGAGCACCGATGAACACTGAAGCTTTCTTT
TRBJ2-4 | TRBV7-3 | many | TRBD1 | 13 | CASSEQTGNIQYF | TGTGCCAGCAGCGAACAGACAGGGAACATTCAGTACTTC
TRBJ1-1 | TRBV11-1 | many | NA | 14 | CASSLHGGNTEAFF | TGTGCCAGCAGCTTACACGGGGGGAACACTGAAGCTTTCTTT
TRBJ2-3 | TRBV13 | many | TRBD2 | 16 | CASSGETSADIDTQYF | TGTGCCAGCAGCGGGGAGACTAGCGCTGATATTGATACGCAGTATTTT
TRBJ2-2 | TRBV5-5 | few | NA | 16 | CASSLDIDSYTGELFF | TGTGCCAGCAGCTTGGATATTGACAGCTACACCGGGGAGCTGTTTTTT
TRBJ2-3 | TRBV7-8 | many | TRBD1 | 14 | CASSPGQRTDTQYF | TGTGCCAGCAGCCCGGGACAGCGCACAGATACGCAGTATTTT
TRBJ2-6 | TRBV29-1 | few | TRBD2 | 17 | CSVEGRETAGGANVLTF | TGCAGCGTTGAAGGACGGGAAACAGCGGGGGGGGCCAACGTCCTGACTTTC
TRBJ1-5 | TRBV28 | few | NA | 17 | CASNHGQSFYSNQPQHF | TGTGCCAGCAATCATGGACAGTCCTTTTATAGCAATCAGCCCCAGCATTTT